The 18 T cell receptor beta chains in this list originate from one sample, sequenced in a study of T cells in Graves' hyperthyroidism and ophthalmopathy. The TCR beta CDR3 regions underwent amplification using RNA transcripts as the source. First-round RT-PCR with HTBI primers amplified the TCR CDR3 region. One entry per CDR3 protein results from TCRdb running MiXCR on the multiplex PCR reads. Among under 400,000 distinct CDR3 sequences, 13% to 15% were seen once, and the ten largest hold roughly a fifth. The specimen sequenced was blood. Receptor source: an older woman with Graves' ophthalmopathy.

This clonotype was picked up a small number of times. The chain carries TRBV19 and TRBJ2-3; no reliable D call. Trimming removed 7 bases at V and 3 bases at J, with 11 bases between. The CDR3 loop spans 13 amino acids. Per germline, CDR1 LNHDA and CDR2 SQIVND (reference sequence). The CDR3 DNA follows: TGTGCCAGTACCATAGCACCAACAGATACGCAGTATTTT. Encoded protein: CASTIAPTDTQYF.

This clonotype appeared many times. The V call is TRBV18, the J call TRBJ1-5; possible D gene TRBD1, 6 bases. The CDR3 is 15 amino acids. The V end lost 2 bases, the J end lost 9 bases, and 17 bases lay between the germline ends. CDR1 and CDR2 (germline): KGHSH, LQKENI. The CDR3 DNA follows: TGTGCCAGCTCACCAATCCGGGGGGACATTTGGCCCCAGCATTTT. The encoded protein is CASSPIRGDIWPQHF.

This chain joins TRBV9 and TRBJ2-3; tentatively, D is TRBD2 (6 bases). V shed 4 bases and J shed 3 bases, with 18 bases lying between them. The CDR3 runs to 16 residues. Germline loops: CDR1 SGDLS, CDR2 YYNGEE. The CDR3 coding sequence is TGTGCCAGCAGCCCCAGAGGGAGGTCTCAGACAGATACGCAGTATTTT. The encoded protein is CASSPRGRSQTDTQYF. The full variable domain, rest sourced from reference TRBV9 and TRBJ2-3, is DSGVTQTPKHLITATGQRVTLRCSPRSGDLSVYWYQQSLDQGLQFLIQYYNGEERAKGNILERFSAQQFPDLHSELNLSSLELGDSALYFCASSPRGRSQTDTQYFGPGTRLTVL.

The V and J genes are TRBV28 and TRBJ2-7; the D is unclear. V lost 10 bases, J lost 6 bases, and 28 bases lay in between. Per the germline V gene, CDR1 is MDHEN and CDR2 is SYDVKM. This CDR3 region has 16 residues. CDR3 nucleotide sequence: TGTGCCACCATACTAACGTGGGGTACCCTTGATGGCGAGCAGTACTTC. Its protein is CATILTWGTLDGEQYF. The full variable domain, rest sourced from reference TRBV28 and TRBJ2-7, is DVKVTQSSRYLVKRTGEKVFLECVQDMDHENMFWYRQDPGLGLRLIYFSYDVKMKEKGDIPEGYSVSREKKERFSLILESASTNQTSMYLCATILTWGTLDGEQYFGPGTRLTVT.

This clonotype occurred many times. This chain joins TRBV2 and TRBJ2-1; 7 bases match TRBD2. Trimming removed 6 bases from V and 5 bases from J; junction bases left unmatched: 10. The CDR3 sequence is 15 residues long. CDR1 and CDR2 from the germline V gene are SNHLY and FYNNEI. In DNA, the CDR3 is TGTGCCAGCAGAACCGGGACTAACCTAAACAATGAGCAGTTCTTC. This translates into CASRTGTNLNNEQFF.

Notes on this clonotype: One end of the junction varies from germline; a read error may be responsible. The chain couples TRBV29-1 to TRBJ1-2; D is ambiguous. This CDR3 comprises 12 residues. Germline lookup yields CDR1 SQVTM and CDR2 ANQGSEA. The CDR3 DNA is TGCACCGTTGGGCTGTTGAGCTATGGCTACACCTTC. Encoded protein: CTVGLLSYGYTF.

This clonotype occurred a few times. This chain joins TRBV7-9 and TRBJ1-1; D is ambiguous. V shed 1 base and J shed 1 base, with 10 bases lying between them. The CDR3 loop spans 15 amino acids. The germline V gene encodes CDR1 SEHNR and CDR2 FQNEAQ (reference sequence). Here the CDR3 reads CASSLDLNRNTEAFF. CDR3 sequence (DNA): TGTGCCAGCAGCTTAGATCTGAATCGGAACACTGAAGCTTTCTTT.

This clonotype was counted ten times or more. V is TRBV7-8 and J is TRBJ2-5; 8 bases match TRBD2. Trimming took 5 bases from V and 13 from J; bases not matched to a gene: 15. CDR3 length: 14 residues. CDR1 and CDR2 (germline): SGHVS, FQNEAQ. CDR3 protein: CASSPGTGGRPAYF. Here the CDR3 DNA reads TGTGCCAGCAGCCCCGGGACGGGGGGGCGCCCGGCGTACTTC.

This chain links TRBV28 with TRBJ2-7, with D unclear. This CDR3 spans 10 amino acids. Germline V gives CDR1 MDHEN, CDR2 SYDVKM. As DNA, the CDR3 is TGTACCTCGTACAACTACGAGCAGTACTTC. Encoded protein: CTSYNYEQYF.

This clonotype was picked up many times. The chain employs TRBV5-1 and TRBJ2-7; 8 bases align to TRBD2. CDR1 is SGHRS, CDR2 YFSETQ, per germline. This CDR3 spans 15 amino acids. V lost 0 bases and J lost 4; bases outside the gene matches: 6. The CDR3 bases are TGCGCCAGCAGCTTGGGCGCCAGCGGGAGTTACGAGCAGTACTTC. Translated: CASSLGASGSYEQYF. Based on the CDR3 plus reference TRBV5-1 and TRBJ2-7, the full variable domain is KAGVTQTPRYLIKTRGQQVTLSCSPISGHRSVSWYQQTPGQGLQFLFEYFSETQRNKGNFPGRFSGRQFSNSRSEMNVSTLELGDSALYLCASSLGASGSYEQYFGPGTRLTVT.

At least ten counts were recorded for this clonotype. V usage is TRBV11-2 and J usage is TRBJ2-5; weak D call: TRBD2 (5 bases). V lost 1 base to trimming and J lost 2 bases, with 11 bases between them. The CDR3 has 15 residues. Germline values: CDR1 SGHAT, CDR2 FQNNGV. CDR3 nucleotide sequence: TGTGCCAGCAGCTTAGCGGTGGCGGGTCAAGAGACCCAGTACTTC. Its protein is CASSLAVAGQETQYF.

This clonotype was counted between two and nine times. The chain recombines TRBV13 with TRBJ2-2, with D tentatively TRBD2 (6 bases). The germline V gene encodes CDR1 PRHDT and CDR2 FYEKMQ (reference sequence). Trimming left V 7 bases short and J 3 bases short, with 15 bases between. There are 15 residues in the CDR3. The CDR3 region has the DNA TGTGCCAGCACCAGGGCCGGGGGTTACACCGGGGAGCTGTTTTTT. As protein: CASTRAGGYTGELFF.

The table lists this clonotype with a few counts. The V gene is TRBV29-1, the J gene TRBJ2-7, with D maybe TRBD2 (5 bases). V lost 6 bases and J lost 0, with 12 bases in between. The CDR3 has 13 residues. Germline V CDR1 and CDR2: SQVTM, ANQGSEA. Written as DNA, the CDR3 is TGCAGCGTCGGCGGGCTACTCTCCTACGAGCAGTACTTC. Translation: CSVGGLLSYEQYF.

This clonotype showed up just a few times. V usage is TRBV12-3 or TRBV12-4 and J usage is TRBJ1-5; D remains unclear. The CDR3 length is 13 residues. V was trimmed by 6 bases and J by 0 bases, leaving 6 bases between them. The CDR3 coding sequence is TGTGCCAGCAGACTAAATAGCAATCAGCCCCAGCATTTT. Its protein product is CASRLNSNQPQHF.

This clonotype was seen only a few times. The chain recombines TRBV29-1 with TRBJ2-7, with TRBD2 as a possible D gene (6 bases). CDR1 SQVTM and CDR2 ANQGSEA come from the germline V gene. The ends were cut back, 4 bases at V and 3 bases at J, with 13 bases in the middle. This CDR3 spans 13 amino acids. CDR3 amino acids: CSVAGGTLYEQYF. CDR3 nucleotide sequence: TGCAGCGTTGCAGGCGGGACCCTCTACGAGCAGTACTTC.

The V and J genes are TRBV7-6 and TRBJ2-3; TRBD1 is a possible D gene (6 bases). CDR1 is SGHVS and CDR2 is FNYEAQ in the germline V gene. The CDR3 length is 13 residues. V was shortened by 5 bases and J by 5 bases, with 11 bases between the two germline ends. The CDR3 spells CASSHRDKDTQYF. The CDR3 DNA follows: TGTGCCAGCAGCCACCGGGACAAAGATACGCAGTATTTT.

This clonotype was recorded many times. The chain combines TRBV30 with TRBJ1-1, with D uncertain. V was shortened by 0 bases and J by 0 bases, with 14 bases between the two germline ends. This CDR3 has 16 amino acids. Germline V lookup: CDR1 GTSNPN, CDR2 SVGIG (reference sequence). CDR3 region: CAWSVYRQALNTEAFF. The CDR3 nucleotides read TGTGCCTGGAGTGTCTATCGGCAAGCACTGAACACTGAAGCTTTCTTT.

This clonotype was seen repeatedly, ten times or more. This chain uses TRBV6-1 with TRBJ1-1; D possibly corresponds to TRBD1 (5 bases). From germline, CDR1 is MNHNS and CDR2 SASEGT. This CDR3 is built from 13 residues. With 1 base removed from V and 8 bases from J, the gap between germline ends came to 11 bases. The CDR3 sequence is CASSEDGYREAFF. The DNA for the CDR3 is TGTGCCAGCAGTGAAGACGGCTACAGGGAAGCTTTCTTT.